The clone carrying this T cell receptor beta chain turned up a few times. This record belongs to a study of T cell repertoires in cytomegalovirus infection. TCRdb analysed the reads with MiXCR anew, one entry per CDR3 protein. The sample lists 350,000 to 500,000 distinct CDR3 sequences; approximately 30% were seen once. This CDR3 has 15 amino acids. The germline CDR1 and CDR2 sequences are MGHRA and YSYEKL. The V end was cut by 2 bases, the J end by 0 bases, with 8 bases between. V is TRBV4-1 and J is TRBJ2-1; D may be TRBD1 (5 bases). What was sequenced was PBMCs. This receptor was obtained from a human donor in good health (CMV status not recorded). Some clones in this sample may be carry-over from other donors' samples. CDR3 nucleotides: TGCGCCAGCAGCCAACAGGGAAGCTCCTACAATGAGCAGTTCTTC. Translation: CASSQQGSSYNEQFF.